Listed here are 3 T cell receptor beta chains from one sample, sequenced in a study of beta chain features in type 1 diabetes. Findings and caveats of the study: Type 1 diabetes patients had TCRB CDR3s that were shorter (moderately but significantly so) in all four CD4+ subsets.

These receptors have no known antigen. Reverse transcription of all isolated RNA meant that expressed TCRB transcripts were sequenced. Sequencing was performed with immunoSEQ multiplex PCR; in TCRdb, only in-frame clones are kept and a portion is missing. The sample has approximately 600,000 clones; around 11% are singletons. Material for sequencing was naive CD4+ T cells from blood. The receptors here all came from a young man with type 1 diabetes.

This clone was seen a few times. The chain carries TRBV13 and TRBJ2-4; the D gene could be TRBD1 or TRBD2 (5 bases each). CDR1 and CDR2 (germline): PRHDT, FYEKMQ (reference sequence). Trimming stripped 0 bases from V and 5 bases from J, with 11 bases between. This CDR3 is 15 amino acids long. The CDR3 is CASSLGTGTENIQYF. As DNA, the CDR3 is TGTGCCAGCAGCTTAGGCACCGGGACGGAAAACATTCAGTACTTC.

The genes are TRBV5-1 and TRBJ1-2, with D possibly being TRBD1 (6 bases). Germline CDR1 reads SGHRS; CDR2 reads YFSETQ. V was cut by 4 bases and J by 5 bases, with 15 bases left in between. This CDR3 contains 14 residues. The CDR3 protein is CASSGGQSFYGYTF. CDR3 DNA sequence: TGCGCCAGCAGCGGAGGACAGAGCTTTTATGGCTACACCTTC.

This clone was detected a few times. The J gene is TRBJ2-6, the V gene TRBV7-2, with D possibly being TRBD1 or TRBD2 (5 bases each). This CDR3 comprises 16 residues. CDR1 and CDR2 (germline): SGHTA, FQGNSA. The ends were cut back, 2 bases at V and 0 bases at J, with 8 bases in the middle. DNA of the CDR3: TGTGCCAGCAGCTTACAGAGGGGCTCTGGGGCCAACGTCCTGACTTTC. It yields the protein CASSLQRGSGANVLTF.